This TCR beta chain appears in the sequencing data of a study of shared clonotypes between healthy human individuals. Whole-study results and caveats: Clonotype sharing among donors, it was expected, would be affected by sequencing depth.

This clone was seen more than once but under ten times. Its antigen is currently unknown. The germline CDR1 and CDR2 sequences are SEHNR and FQNEAQ (reference sequence). The ends were cut back, 1 base at V and 6 bases at J, with 10 bases in the middle. This CDR3 contains 13 residues. Sequenced by immunoSEQ multiplex PCR; TCRdb stores in-frame clones only, minus some. The sample has about 99,000 clones, less than 60% seen once. The receptor was derived from a woman between 40 and 50 years old in good health. Some clones in this sample may be carry-over from other donors' samples. The sample was PBMCs. The V and J genes are TRBV7-9 and TRBJ2-7, with no clear D. The CDR3 loop is CASSLDGSAEQYF. DNA for the CDR3: TGTGCCAGCAGCTTAGATGGGTCCGCCGAGCAGTACTTC.